This TCR beta chain comes out of a study of beta chain features in type 1 diabetes. Study summary: Age and gender were similar between patients and healthy donors, as were cell yields. Whole-study results and caveats: Significant though moderate, a shortening of TCRB CDR3s appeared in all four CD4+ subsets of Type 1 diabetes patients. HLA influence on TCRB rearrangement stayed unresolved here. PCR might favor shorter templates, but any such skew would affect patients and controls equally.

CDR3 length: 14 amino acids. Germline V gives CDR1 LNHNV, CDR2 YYDKDF (reference sequence). Germline trimming cut 8 bases from V and 4 bases from J; bases unmatched to any gene: 5. On this clone itself: Its antigen is undetermined.

Sequenced material consisted of expressed TCRB transcripts (all of the isolated RNA was reverse transcribed). TCRdb's table, derived via immunoSEQ multiplex PCR, lists solely in-frame clones and lacks some. The sample has hundreds of thousands of clones, 11% to 15% seen once. The chain links TRBV15 to TRBJ1-4; 9 nucleotides line up with TRBD1. The sequence came from a man younger than 35 with type 1 diabetes. The material sequenced was naive CD4+ T cells from blood. The CDR3 sequence is CATDRGGLNEKLFF. For the CDR3, the DNA is TGTGCCACCGACAGGGGGGGACTTAATGAAAAACTGTTTTTT.